The sequence of this TCR beta chain was determined in a study of cytomegalovirus exposure and HLA in healthy donors. Concerning this clone: The antigen remains undetermined.

Both 60 Vbeta primers and 13 Jbeta primers went into the PCR. Study processing details: A later analysis counted approximately 80 million unique TCR beta chains, 10 million to 12 million shared. Only in-frame clones appear in the TCRdb table, and some are missing; sequencing was by immunoSEQ multiplex PCR. V and J calls plus clone size are reproduced from that table; the DNA served to infer D and trimming. Its listing shows around 75,000 clones. Study-level points and caveats: The classifier, whose performance was assessed in both the original and validation cohorts, reportedly diagnosed cytomegalovirus status with high specificity and sensitivity. An assumption of roughly uniform sequencing depth across donors underlay the presence/absence analyses.

This CDR3 is built from 13 residues. The germline V gene encodes CDR1 SQVTM and CDR2 ANQGSEA. Losses at the gene ends were 3 bases for V and 7 bases for J; bases not matched to a gene: 2. The source is a man in his forties in good health and CMV-seronegative. This chain uses TRBV29-1 with TRBJ2-1, with 11 positions matching TRBD2. Sequenced sample: PBMCs. The CDR3 loop is CSVDRTSGNEQFF. CDR3 nucleotides: TGCAGCGTTGACCGGACTAGCGGGAATGAGCAGTTCTTC.